This T cell receptor (beta chain) derives from a study of blood T cell repertoires in COVID-19. Turning to the study itself: T cells, B-cell-depleted T cells, or PBMCs supplied cDNA or gDNA.

Everyone who took part was 18 to 89 years old, and they came from about 25 US areas. Germline V lookup: CDR1 SGHRS, CDR2 YFSETQ. V was pared by 5 bases and J by 5 bases, with 14 bases between. This CDR3 has 15 amino acids. TCRdb's copy holds only in-frame clones and misses some; the assay was immunoSEQ multiplex PCR. Of about 400,000 clones in the sample, around 90% were seen once. The chain links TRBV5-1 to TRBJ1-6; D is uncertain. This clonotype was sampled from a woman aged 35 to 49 with acute COVID-19. Material for sequencing was PBMCs or T cells enriched from blood (not recorded which). The CDR3 loop reads CASRPTTGDNSPLHF. In DNA, the CDR3 is TGCGCCAGCAGGCCCACGACTGGAGATAATTCACCCCTCCACTTT.